These 3 T cell receptor beta chains came from one sample sequenced in a study of control samples from healthy donors and cancer patients. Sequencing used immunoSEQ multiplex PCR; TCRdb keeps in-frame clones, though not all of them. Of more than 90,000 clones listed, around 89% are singletons. Sequencing input: blood. These receptors came from a man aged 30 to 39 in good health.

The CDR3 DNA follows: TGTGCCAGCAGCCCTCGGGACAGGACAACCGGGGAGCTGTTTTTT. It codes for CASSPRDRTTGELFF. This chain links TRBV3-1 (or the pseudogene TRBV3-2) with TRBJ2-2, with 8 bases identical to TRBD1. There are 15 residues in the CDR3. Unmatched junction bases numbered 6, after V lost 4 bases and J lost 5 bases. Germline V CDR1 and CDR2: LGHDT, YNNKEL (reference sequence).

J is TRBJ1-2 and V is TRBV5-6; tentatively, D is TRBD1 (6 bases). The length of the CDR3 is 12 residues. With 2 bases removed from V and 8 bases from J, the gap between germline ends came to 10 bases. Germline CDR1 SGHDT, CDR2 YYEEEE. CDR3 amino acids: CASSFFGGGYTF. For the CDR3, the DNA is TGTGCCAGCAGCTTTTTTGGGGGCGGCTACACCTTC.

The chain combines TRBV5-5 with TRBJ1-2; 9 nucleotides line up with TRBD1. The CDR3 is made up of 14 amino acids. Germline V gene data show CDR1 as SGHKS and CDR2 as YYEKEE (reference sequence). V trimming: 2 bases; J trimming: 4 bases; junction bases outside the gene matches: 3. The DNA for the CDR3 is TGTGCCAGCAGCTTACGGGACAGGGTCTATGGCTACACCTTC. Translating it yields CASSLRDRVYGYTF.